Listed below are T cell receptor beta chains from one sample, sequenced in a study of cytomegalovirus exposure and HLA in healthy donors. Sequencing used immunoSEQ multiplex PCR; TCRdb keeps in-frame clones, though not all of them. The sample comprises around 70,000 clones, roughly 77% of which are singletons, and about 7% rests with the top ten. Sequencing was performed on PBMCs. The receptor set was obtained from a human donor in good health. Both conserved end residues are part of each CDR3.

CDR3 | J | V
CASRRDRGNSPLHF | TRBJ1-6 | TRBV2
CAAGNTDTQYF | TRBJ2-3 | TRBV7-8
CASSTGHAKREKLFF | TRBJ1-4 | TRBV6-6
CATSRARGGGGWETQYF | TRBJ2-5 | TRBV15
CASSRGQGGSYTF | TRBJ1-2 | TRBV7-8
CASSVVTGTPNEQFF | TRBJ2-1 | TRBV6-5
CASSPPRGQYREQFF | TRBJ2-1 | TRBV5-4
CASSSSGEASTDTQYF | TRBJ2-3 | TRBV7-9
CASSQLGQGRLFF | TRBJ1-4 | TRBV11-2
CASRGQGTNYGYTF | TRBJ1-2 | TRBV6-6
CASSLAGRNTDTQYF | TRBJ2-3 | TRBV7-3